This passage covers 16 T cell receptor beta chains from one sample sequenced in a study of T cells after posttransplantation cyclophosphamide. The assay was immunoSEQ multiplex PCR, and TCRdb's table has in-frame clones only and misses some. The sample includes 1,500 to 2,000 clones, around 94% of them seen just once. Material for sequencing was naive CD8+ T cells sorted from PBMCs. All receptors come from a woman between 55 and 75 years old in good health, CMV-negative, and a related stem cell transplant donor.

The rearrangement uses TRBV7-2 and TRBJ1-2, with D perhaps matching TRBD1 (6 bases). CDR3 length: 15 residues. Trimming removed 1 base at V and 1 base at J, with 10 bases between. The germline V gene has CDR1 SGHTA and CDR2 FQGNSA. The CDR3 protein is CASSLENRDNYGYTF. In DNA form, the CDR3 reads TGTGCCAGCAGCTTAGAGAACAGGGATAACTATGGCTACACCTTC.

This sequence joins TRBV18 and TRBJ2-5, with a tentative D call TRBD2 (7 bases). The end of the DNA aligns better with TRBJ2-7, so the J call may be wrong. CDR3 length: 15 residues. Germline V lookup: CDR1 KGHSH, CDR2 LQKENI. The CDR3 sequence is CASSPKGGGGYEQYF. DNA for the CDR3: TGTGCCAGCTCACCAAAGGGGGGGGGCGGCTACGAGCAGTACTTC.

The chain is built from TRBV6-1 and TRBJ1-1; D gene ambiguous. The CDR3 has 10 residues. Germline V gene data show CDR1 as MNHNS and CDR2 as SASEGT. Trimming cost V 7 bases and J 7 bases, with 7 bases left between them. CDR3 sequence reads: CASTRGEAFF. Here the CDR3 DNA reads TGTGCCAGCACTCGGGGTGAAGCTTTCTTT.

The chain links TRBV27 to TRBJ2-7; TRBD2 is a possible D gene (7 bases). This CDR3 spans 14 amino acids. V lost 2 bases and J 7 bases, leaving 15 bases between the germline ends. Germline loops: CDR1 MNHEY, CDR2 SMNVEV (reference sequence). The CDR3 protein is CASSLRGGAWEQYF. DNA of the CDR3: TGTGCCAGCAGTTTAAGGGGGGGGGCGTGGGAGCAGTACTTC.

The J gene is TRBJ2-3, the V gene TRBV27, with 13 bases lining up with TRBD2. Germline CDR1 reads MNHEY; CDR2 reads SMNVEV (reference sequence). J gave up 2 bases and V 3 bases, and 8 bases lay outside the gene matches. The CDR3 has 18 residues. The CDR3 loop is CASSFVLAGGPDTDTQYF. The CDR3 DNA reads TGTGCCAGCAGTTTTGTACTAGCGGGAGGGCCAGACACAGATACGCAGTATTTT.

The chain employs TRBV10-2 and TRBJ2-7; 7 positions agree with TRBD1. After removal of 5 bases from V and 2 bases from J, the junction contained 3 bases not matched to a gene. The CDR3 spans 13 residues. Germline V CDR1 and CDR2: WSHSY, SAAADI. CDR3 in DNA: TGCGCCAGCAGTACTGGGACAGCCTACGAGCAGTACTTC. Translating it yields CASSTGTAYEQYF.

The chain recombines TRBV29-1 with TRBJ2-1; 7 positions agree with TRBD1. V lost 3 bases, J lost 4 bases, and 0 bases stayed unmatched. The CDR3 length is 12 residues. CDR1 is SQVTM and CDR2 is ANQGSEA in the germline V gene. CDR3 amino acids: CSVETGYNEQFF. In DNA, the CDR3 is TGCAGCGTTGAGACAGGGTACAATGAGCAGTTCTTC.

V and J are TRBV11-2 and TRBJ2-7; 10 bases are a match to TRBD1. The CDR3 is made up of 16 amino acids. Germline V gives CDR1 SGHAT, CDR2 FQNNGV. The V gene end was trimmed by 4 bases and the J gene end by 4 bases; junction bases not matched to a gene: 10. The CDR3 is CASSSFGGQGGYEQYF. The CDR3 region has the DNA TGTGCCAGCAGCTCCTTCGGCGGACAGGGGGGGTACGAGCAGTACTTC.

This clone was recorded once. CDR3 sequence: CAISTGGTGELFF. CDR3 sequence (DNA): TGTGCCATCTCGACAGGCGGGACCGGGGAGCTGTTTTTT. The chain recombines TRBV19 with TRBJ2-2; D might be TRBD1 (6 bases). Per the germline V gene, CDR1 is LNHDA and CDR2 is SQIVND (reference sequence). The CDR3 contains 13 residues. Trimming took 10 bases from V and 5 from J, leaving 14 bases between them.

The chain carries TRBV7-9 and TRBJ1-5, with TRBD1 identical over 7 bases. Losses at the gene ends were 3 bases for V and 4 bases for J; bases not matched to a gene: 3. The CDR3 covers 14 residues. Germline V gene lookup returns CDR1 SEHNR and CDR2 FQNEAQ (reference sequence). The CDR3 reads CASSFQGGNQPQHF. As DNA, the CDR3 is TGTGCCAGCAGCTTCCAGGGGGGAAATCAGCCCCAGCATTTT.

The chain has TRBV21-1 and TRBJ2-7; the D call of TRBD2 is as the table states it, not checked on the DNA. TRBV21-1 is assigned pseudogene status. CDR3 length: 15 residues. The CDR3 DNA follows: TGTGCCAGCAGCTCCGCTAATTGTAAGTGGTCCGAGCAGTACTTC. Translating it yields CASSSANCKWSEQYF.

The chain links TRBV6-5 to TRBJ2-3; a possible D gene is TRBD2 (6 bases). This CDR3 is 15 amino acids long. Trimming took 0 bases from V and 6 from J, leaving 13 bases between them. The germline gives CDR1 MNHEY, CDR2 SVGAGI. CDR3 amino acids: CASSYSNVGGDTQYF. The CDR3 nucleotides read TGTGCCAGCAGTTACTCGAATGTTGGAGGGGATACGCAGTATTTT.

This rearrangement joins TRBV30 to TRBJ1-1; possible D gene TRBD1, 5 bases. Germline assignment: CDR1 GTSNPN and CDR2 SVGIG (reference sequence). The germline V and J ends were trimmed by 3 bases and 4 bases, with 9 bases remaining between them. This CDR3 spans 12 amino acids. The CDR3 DNA follows: TGTGCCTGGAGACCCCAGGGCACTGAAGCTTTCTTT. The encoded protein is CAWRPQGTEAFF.

The chain combines TRBV4-3 with TRBJ2-1; tentatively, D is TRBD1 (5 bases). Trimming took 0 bases from V and 6 from J, leaving 18 bases between them. The germline CDR1 and CDR2 sequences are LGHNA and YSLEER. This CDR3 has 17 residues. For the CDR3, the DNA is TGCGCCAGCAGCCAAGATGGGGCAGGGATTACTTCCAATGAGCAGTTCTTC. It specifies CASSQDGAGITSNEQFF.

The chain uses TRBV11-2 and TRBJ2-1, with 13 bases lining up with TRBD2. Germline CDR1 SGHAT, CDR2 FQNNGV. The CDR3 is 15 residues long. With 5 bases clipped from V and 6 bases from J, the junction kept 4 bases outside the gene matches. The chain's CDR3 is CASSLGTSGINEQFF. CDR3 nucleotides: TGTGCCAGCAGCCTCGGGACTAGCGGGATCAATGAGCAGTTCTTC. Full variable domain (remainder filled in from reference TRBV11-2 and TRBJ2-1): EAGVAQSPRYKIIEKRQSVAFWCNPISGHATLYWYQQILGQGPKLLIQFQNNGVVDDSQLPKDRFSAERLKGVDSTLKIQPAKLEDSAVYLCASSLGTSGINEQFFGPGTRLTVL.

This chain connects TRBV19 to TRBJ2-3, with no clear D. The CDR3 has 15 amino acids. Germline CDR1 is LNHDA and CDR2 is SQIVND (reference sequence). Trimming removed 5 bases from V and 3 bases from J, with 15 bases in between. The CDR3 nucleotides read TGTGCCAGTAGTTACCGAACAATTTGGACAGATACGCAGTATTTT. Translated: CASSYRTIWTDTQYF.